This T cell receptor (beta chain) was sequenced during a study of T-cell memory formation after mild COVID-19. Turning to the study itself: Largely, TCR clusters stayed within a single donor.

This clonotype was detected many times. Its antigen remains unidentified. Overall study results and limits: Contracting CD4+ clones lay largely in CM and EM, with CD8+ ones residing in EMRA.

The CDR3 has 14 amino acids. CDR1 and CDR2 from the germline V gene are SGHRS and YFSETQ. The V gene end was trimmed by 4 bases and the J gene end by 1 base; junction bases not matched to a gene: 3. TCRdb reprocessed the 5' RACE reads with MiXCR, giving one entry per CDR3 protein. The top ten hold 20% to 25% of the sample, which has a few hundred thousand distinct CDR3 sequences, roughly 15% seen once. The material sequenced was PBMCs or a T cell subset sorted from them (not recorded which). J is TRBJ1-1 and V is TRBV5-1; 8 positions agree with TRBD1. The sequence came from a man aged 18-30 years who had mild COVID-19 (a few samples of this study predate the infection). Cell type and time point are not known. The CDR3 region is CASSAGTGNTEAFF. In DNA form, the CDR3 reads TGCGCCAGCAGCGCCGGGACAGGGAACACTGAAGCTTTCTTT.